This TCR beta chain emerged from a study of Ad26.COV2.S vaccination and SARS-CoV-2 variants. Treatment reported: some 20 received Ad26.COV2.S at low or high dose, single or two shots; roughly 5 received placebo; per-sample allocation not given. Samples analyzed were those drawn on day 63 after the first vaccine or placebo injection. Using immunoSEQ multiplex PCR, the repertoire was profiled, and TCRdb retains in-frame clones only, with some absent. The sample consists of 300,000 to 500,000 clones, 75% to 90% of them appearing once. Germline CDR1 is LGHDT and CDR2 is YNNKEL (reference sequence). The V gene lost 3 bases and the J gene lost 6 bases, with 14 bases spanning the gap. This CDR3 region has 14 residues.

This sequence joins TRBV3-1 (or the pseudogene TRBV3-2) and TRBJ1-1; a possible D gene is TRBD1 (6 bases). This clonotype was obtained from a person aged 18 to 65 who received the Ad26.COV2.S COVID-19 vaccine or a placebo. The specimen comprised peripheral blood, sampled in a trial of Ad26.COV2.S vaccine versus placebo. CDR3 sequence reads: CASSHLSGDSEAFF. The CDR3 coding sequence is TGTGCCAGCAGCCACTTATCAGGGGACTCTGAAGCTTTCTTT.